This passage covers 23 T cell receptor beta chains from one sample sequenced in a study of blood T cell repertoires in COVID-19. Here immunoSEQ multiplex PCR was the method, and the copy in TCRdb shows in-frame clones only, minus some. The table has under 300,000 clones, 88% seen once. Source material: peripheral blood. These receptors came from a woman aged 40-49 years who had recovered from COVID-19.

V and J are TRBV5-5 and TRBJ2-5; 14 bases are shared with TRBD2. CDR3 length equals 16 residues. Germline trimming cut 0 bases from V and 3 bases from J; bases unmatched to any gene: 1. Per the germline V gene, CDR1 is SGHKS and CDR2 is YYEKEE (reference sequence). CDR3 nucleotide sequence: TGTGCCAGCAGCTTGGCGGGACTAGCGGGAGAAGAGACCCAGTACTTC. As protein: CASSLAGLAGEETQYF.

V and J are TRBV13 and TRBJ1-4; D unclear. CDR1 is PRHDT and CDR2 is FYEKMQ in the germline V gene (reference sequence). The CDR3 covers 14 residues. V dropped 5 bases and J dropped 10 bases, with 17 bases sitting between them. CDR3 DNA: TGTGCCAGCAGCCCCGTGGCGGGGTTTGGAAAACTGTTTTTT. Translating it yields CASSPVAGFGKLFF.

The table lists this clone with a count of one. The rearrangement joins TRBV7-3 to TRBJ1-2; maybe TRBD1 (6 bases). Trimming took 0 bases from V and 4 from J, leaving 12 bases between them. The CDR3 is made up of 15 amino acids. Germline CDR1 SGHTA, CDR2 FQGTGA. The CDR3 region has the DNA TGTGCCAGCAGCTTAACAGGGGAGGGGGTCTATGGCTACACCTTC. Translation gives CASSLTGEGVYGYTF.

V gene TRBV7-2 combines with J gene TRBJ1-6; D perhaps matches TRBD1 (5 bases). The germline V gene has CDR1 SGHTA and CDR2 FQGNSA. Trimming left V 2 bases short and J 9 bases short, with 14 bases between. CDR3 length: 15 residues. CDR3: CASSLTPGVGSPLHF. The CDR3 DNA follows: TGTGCCAGCAGCTTAACCCCGGGGGTGGGTTCACCCCTCCACTTT.

The rearrangement joins TRBV3-1 (or the pseudogene TRBV3-2) to TRBJ1-4; D unresolved. Between the trimmed V and J ends, which lost 0 bases and 14 bases, there was a span of 10 bases. CDR3 length: 12 residues. Germline V lookup: CDR1 LGHDT, CDR2 YNNKEL (reference sequence). CDR3 bases: TGTGCCAGCAGCCAAGATCGGCGGCAGCTGTTTTTT. Amino acid sequence: CASSQDRRQLFF.

The CDR3 here is CASSPRQGLSYEQYF. In DNA form, the CDR3 reads TGTGCCAGCAGCCCCCGACAGGGTCTTTCCTACGAGCAGTACTTC. This chain joins TRBV7-2 and TRBJ2-7, with 7 positions matching TRBD1. Germline lookup yields CDR1 SGHTA and CDR2 FQGNSA. Trimming at V came to 5 bases and at J to 1 base, leaving 8 bases not matched to a gene. The CDR3 is made up of 15 amino acids.

The chain has TRBV7-8 and TRBJ1-1; D possibly corresponds to TRBD1 (5 bases). V was clipped by 2 bases and J by 5 bases, with 12 bases between them. Germline V gene lookup returns CDR1 SGHVS and CDR2 FQNEAQ. The CDR3 runs to 14 residues. Written as DNA, the CDR3 is TGTGCCAGCAGCTTACGGGGGAGACGGACTGAAGCTTTCTTT. Its translation: CASSLRGRRTEAFF.

V is TRBV6-4 and J is TRBJ2-7; no clear D gene. The germline V gene encodes CDR1 MRHNA and CDR2 SNTAGT. This CDR3 has 17 amino acids. Trimming removed 6 bases from V and 6 bases from J, with 27 bases in between. The CDR3 DNA is TGTGCCAGCAGCCCGGCCGGTGAACCAACGGCGGCCCTCGAGCAGTACGTC. Protein sequence: CASSPAGEPTAALEQYV.

The V gene is TRBV11-1, the J gene TRBJ1-1, with D perhaps TRBD1 (5 bases). The V gene's germline CDR1 is SGHAT and CDR2 FQDESV (reference sequence). The length of the CDR3 is 14 residues. V lost 5 bases and J lost 7, with 17 bases in between. The CDR3 DNA is TGTGCCAGCAGCCCCCACACCGCGGGGGTTGAAGCTTTCTTT. It is translated as CASSPHTAGVEAFF. Filled out from reference TRBV11-1 and TRBJ1-1, the complete variable domain reads EAEVAQSPRYKITEKSQAVAFWCDPISGHATLYWYRQILGQGPELLVQFQDESVVDDSQLPKDRFSAERLKGVDSTLKIQPAELGDSAMYLCASSPHTAGVEAFFGQGTRLTVV.

V usage is TRBV29-1 and J usage is TRBJ2-7, with 9 bases lining up with TRBD1. This CDR3 is built from 16 residues. The germline gives CDR1 SQVTM, CDR2 ANQGSEA. With 0 bases clipped from V and 2 bases from J, the junction kept 8 bases outside the gene matches. For the CDR3, the DNA is TGCAGCGTTGAAGATCCGGGGACAGGGACCACCTACGAGCAGTACTTC. Translated, it gives CSVEDPGTGTTYEQYF.

This clone has only one observation. The J gene is TRBJ1-1, the V gene TRBV27; a weak D match, TRBD1 (5 bases). The germline CDR1 and CDR2 sequences are MNHEY and SMNVEV (reference sequence). The length of the CDR3 is 15 residues. The V end was cut by 11 bases, the J end by 4 bases, with 23 bases between. The CDR3, as DNA: TGTGCCGCCCCGGGGTCTGTCGGGGGAGGCACTGAAGCTTTCTTT. Its translation is CAAPGSVGGGTEAFF.

This sequence joins TRBV6-5 and TRBJ2-3; possibly TRBD2 for D (5 bases). Per germline, CDR1 MNHEY and CDR2 SVGAGI. This CDR3 comprises 14 residues. Trimming took 0 bases from V and 8 from J, leaving 12 bases between them. The CDR3 spells CASSYSGPAGTQYF. CDR3 DNA: TGTGCCAGCAGTTACTCGGGCCCGGCGGGTACGCAGTATTTT.

V and J are TRBV4-2 and TRBJ2-5; tentative D call: TRBD2 (6 bases). The germline V and J ends were trimmed by 0 bases and 2 bases, with 13 bases remaining between them. This CDR3 has 16 amino acids. CDR1 is LGHNA and CDR2 is YNFKEQ in the germline V gene. The CDR3 DNA reads TGTGCCAGCAGCCAAGAGGGTGGGCGGGATCAAGAGACCCAGTACTTC. Its protein product is CASSQEGGRDQETQYF.

The chain links TRBV7-8 to TRBJ2-7, with 12 bases lining up with TRBD1. Germline values: CDR1 SGHVS, CDR2 FQNEAQ. The CDR3 is 16 amino acids. With V trimmed by 5 bases and J by 0 bases, 5 bases remained unmatched. The chain's CDR3 is CASSRGTGGVSYEQYF. The CDR3 coding sequence is TGTGCCAGCAGCCGAGGGACAGGGGGCGTCTCCTACGAGCAGTACTTC. The whole variable domain, remainder taken from reference TRBV7-8 and TRBJ2-7, is GAGVSQSPRYKVAKRGQDVALRCDPISGHVSLFWYQQALGQGPEFLTYFQNEAQLDKSGLPSDRFFAERPEGSVSTLKIQRTQQEDSAVYLCASSRGTGGVSYEQYFGPGTRLTVT.

This chain uses TRBV7-2 with TRBJ2-7; D not certain. Germline V gives CDR1 SGHTA, CDR2 FQGNSA. The CDR3 length is 14 residues. Deletions cut 5 bases from V and 0 bases from J, with 11 bases between. This CDR3 is CASSPPMRSYEQYF. The CDR3 nucleotides read TGTGCCAGCAGCCCCCCCATGCGCTCCTACGAGCAGTACTTC.

This chain's CDR3 is CASSPPRYNEQFF. The CDR3 DNA follows: TGTGCCAGCAGCCCCCCTAGGTACAATGAGCAGTTCTTC. The chain carries TRBV7-9 and TRBJ2-1, with no clear D. The CDR3 extends over 13 amino acids. V shed 5 bases and J shed 4 bases, with 9 bases lying between them. Germline CDR1 is SEHNR and CDR2 is FQNEAQ (reference sequence).

The V gene is TRBV18, the J gene TRBJ1-3; no definite D call. This CDR3 has 15 amino acids. Between the trimmed V and J ends, which lost 6 bases and 2 bases, there was a span of 14 bases. CDR1 and CDR2 from the germline V gene are KGHSH and LQKENI. The CDR3 DNA reads as TGTGCCAGCTCTCCCACATCCGACACTGGAAACACCATATATTTT. Residues: CASSPTSDTGNTIYF. The whole variable domain, remainder taken from reference TRBV18 and TRBJ1-3, is NAGVMQNPRHLVRRRGQEARLRCSPMKGHSHVYWYRQLPEEGLKFMVYLQKENIIDESGMPKERFSAEFPKEGPSILRIQQVVRGDSAAYFCASSPTSDTGNTIYFGEGSWLTVV.

The chain carries TRBV6-7 and TRBJ1-2, with a weak D call TRBD1 (6 bases). TRBV6-7 is identified as an open reading frame with a role that is uncertain. CDR3 size: 20 residues. Between the trimmed V and J ends, which lost 5 bases and 4 bases, there was a span of 32 bases. The CDR3 DNA reads TGTGCCAGCAGTACCCGGGGCCCAGCCCCAGCCTACAGGGAGCCCTATGGCTACACCTTC. Protein sequence: CASSTRGPAPAYREPYGYTF.

The chain couples TRBV6-2 or TRBV6-3 to TRBJ2-7, with a weak D call TRBD1 (5 bases). V dropped 6 bases and J dropped 2 bases, with 17 bases sitting between them. There are 15 residues in the CDR3. The germline CDR1 and CDR2 sequences are MNHEY and SVGEGT. CDR3 sequence (DNA): TGTGCCAGCAGCCCCGGGCAGGGTATCACCTACGAGCAGTACGTC. It yields the protein CASSPGQGITYEQYV.

The chain uses TRBV2 and TRBJ2-7, with 8 bases identical to TRBD2. Losses at the gene ends were 1 base for V and 7 bases for J; bases not matched to a gene: 3. CDR1 SNHLY and CDR2 FYNNEI come from the germline V gene. The CDR3 runs 13 residues. The CDR3 sequence is CASSEGLAGEQYF. As DNA, the CDR3 is TGTGCCAGCAGTGAAGGGCTAGCGGGTGAGCAGTACTTC.

The chain has TRBV19 and TRBJ2-2; D unresolved. The CDR3 runs to 14 residues. The germline gives CDR1 LNHDA, CDR2 SQIVND (reference sequence). The germline V and J ends were trimmed by 1 base and 2 bases, with 5 bases remaining between them. The CDR3 bases are TGTGCCAGTAGTATAGCCCTAAACACCGGGGAGCTGTTTTTT. This codes for CASSIALNTGELFF.

The chain recombines TRBV7-2 with TRBJ2-1, with 16 bases lining up with TRBD2. CDR1 and CDR2 (germline): SGHTA, FQGNSA. The CDR3 has 18 residues. Trimming removed 2 bases from V and 1 base from J; junction bases left unmatched: 2. The CDR3 DNA reads as TGTGCCAGCAGCTTATGGGGACTAGCGGGAGGGTCCTACAATGAGCAGTTCTTC. This encodes CASSLWGLAGGSYNEQFF.

The chain is built from TRBV6-2 or TRBV6-3 and TRBJ2-7; 9 positions match TRBD1. The germline CDR1 and CDR2 sequences are MNHEY and SVGEGT. The CDR3 is 16 residues long. With 2 bases clipped from V and 3 bases from J, the junction kept 8 bases outside the gene matches. CDR3 nucleotide sequence: TGTGCCAGCAGTTACCCCCGGGACAGGGTGGGCTACGAGCAGTACTTC. Its translation is CASSYPRDRVGYEQYF.